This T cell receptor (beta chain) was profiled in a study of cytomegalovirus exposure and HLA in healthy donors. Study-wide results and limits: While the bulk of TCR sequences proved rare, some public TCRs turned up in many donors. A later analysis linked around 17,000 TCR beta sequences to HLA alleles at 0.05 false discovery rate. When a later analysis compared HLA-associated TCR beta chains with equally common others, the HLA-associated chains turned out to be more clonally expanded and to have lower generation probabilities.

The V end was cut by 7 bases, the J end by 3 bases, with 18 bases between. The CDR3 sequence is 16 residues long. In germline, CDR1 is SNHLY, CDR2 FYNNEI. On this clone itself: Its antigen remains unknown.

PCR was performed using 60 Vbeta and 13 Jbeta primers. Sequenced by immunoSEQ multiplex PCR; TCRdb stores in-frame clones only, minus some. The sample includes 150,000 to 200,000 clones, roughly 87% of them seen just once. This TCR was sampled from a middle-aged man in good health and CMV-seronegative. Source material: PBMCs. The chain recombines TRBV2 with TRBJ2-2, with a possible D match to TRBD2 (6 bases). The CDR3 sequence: CASKKEAKRDTGELFF. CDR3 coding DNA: TGTGCCAGCAAGAAGGAAGCAAAGCGGGACACCGGGGAGCTGTTTTTT.